Below are 12 T cell receptor beta chains sequenced from a single sample in a study of blood T cell repertoires in COVID-19. Sequenced by immunoSEQ multiplex PCR; TCRdb stores in-frame clones only, minus some. In the table there are fewer than 250,000 clones, around 80% of which are singletons. Sequenced: peripheral blood. The receptors here all came from a human donor in a cohort sampled during active COVID-19.

J is TRBJ2-7 and V is TRBV5-1, with TRBD1 matching 8 bases. Germline V lookup: CDR1 SGHRS, CDR2 YFSETQ. The CDR3 is 15 amino acids. The ends lost 4 bases at V and 3 bases at J; junction bases unmatched: 9. CDR3 sequence (DNA): TGCGCCAGCAGCCGGGACGGACAGGGTTACTACGAGCAGTACTTC. Amino acid sequence: CASSRDGQGYYEQYF.

This chain uses TRBV15 with TRBJ1-2, with TRBD1 matching over 9 bases. Trimming at V came to 0 bases and at J to 4 bases, leaving 9 bases not matched to a gene. CDR1 LNHNV and CDR2 YYDKDF come from the germline V gene (reference sequence). CDR3 length: 17 residues. Here the CDR3 reads CATSRDKTGGAGYGYTF. CDR3 nucleotide sequence: TGTGCCACCAGCAGAGATAAAACAGGGGGCGCGGGCTATGGCTACACCTTC.

The chain has TRBV3-1 (or the pseudogene TRBV3-2) and TRBJ2-1, with a tentative D call TRBD2 (5 bases). Trimming left V 0 bases short and J 15 bases short, with 15 bases between. The CDR3 covers 13 residues. Germline loops: CDR1 LGHDT, CDR2 YNNKEL (reference sequence). CDR3 region: CASSQDRRLPMFF. The CDR3, as DNA: TGTGCCAGCAGCCAAGATCGGAGACTACCTATGTTCTTC.

Of note for this clone: This sample also contains other DNA sequences that code for the same CDR3. The chain is built from TRBV29-1 and TRBJ1-3, with a possible D match to TRBD1 (6 bases). V lost 4 bases and J 4 bases, leaving 8 bases between the germline ends. CDR1 SQVTM and CDR2 ANQGSEA come from the germline V gene. CDR3 length equals 12 residues. In DNA, the CDR3 is TGCAGCGTTGGCCAGGGGGGAAACACCATATATTTT. This sequence encodes CSVGQGGNTIYF.

The chain recombines TRBV18 with TRBJ1-1; 8 bases are a match to TRBD1. Looked up from germline, CDR1 is KGHSH and CDR2 is LQKENI. The CDR3 extends over 15 amino acids. The V segment lost 5 bases and the J segment 4 bases; nucleotides outside the gene matches: 9. The CDR3 reads CASSAWTGLSTEAFF. CDR3 in DNA: TGTGCCAGCTCAGCCTGGACAGGGTTAAGCACTGAAGCTTTCTTT.

This clone turned up a few times. V usage is TRBV5-5 and J usage is TRBJ2-3, with D tentatively TRBD1 (5 bases). The germline V gene has CDR1 SGHKS and CDR2 YYEKEE (reference sequence). This CDR3 is built from 16 residues. The V end was cut by 2 bases, the J end by 1 base, with 14 bases between. The CDR3 nucleotides are TGTGCCAGCAGCTTTGATCTCTTAGGGGGCACAGATACGCAGTATTTT. It is translated as CASSFDLLGGTDTQYF.

The rearrangement links TRBV30 to TRBJ2-2, with TRBD1 as a possible D gene (6 bases). Trimming removed 2 bases at V and 6 bases at J, with 13 bases between. Germline CDR1 reads GTSNPN; CDR2 reads SVGIG (reference sequence). There are 14 residues in the CDR3. In DNA, the CDR3 is TGTGCCTGGAGTAAACAAGAGGGGGCCGGGGAGCTGTTTTTT. Translating it yields CAWSKQEGAGELFF.

In its sample, this clone was seen a few times. The CDR3 DNA reads TGTGCCAGCTCACGCGCCGGGACTAGCGGCTCCTACGAGCAGTACTTC. Translated: CASSRAGTSGSYEQYF. This chain joins TRBV18 and TRBJ2-7, with 11 bases fitting TRBD2. Looked up from germline, CDR1 is KGHSH and CDR2 is LQKENI. Trimming took 4 bases from V and 0 from J; bases not matched to a gene: 5. The CDR3 consists of 16 residues.

This chain uses TRBV28 with TRBJ2-1; 10 bases match TRBD1. This CDR3 contains 15 residues. Germline CDR1 and CDR2: MDHEN and SYDVKM. Losses at the gene ends were 4 bases for V and 9 bases for J; bases not matched to a gene: 9. CDR3 sequence reads: CASSSPGQGGSEQFF. DNA of the CDR3: TGTGCCAGCAGTTCCCCAGGACAGGGGGGGAGTGAGCAGTTCTTC.

The gene calls are TRBV5-5 and TRBJ2-1; the D gene is possibly TRBD1 (6 bases). CDR1 and CDR2 from the germline V gene are SGHKS and YYEKEE (reference sequence). There are 13 residues in the CDR3. Trimming pared 1 base from V and 6 bases from J, leaving 8 bases between. This CDR3 is CASSLTGTNEQFF. The CDR3 coding sequence is TGTGCCAGCAGCTTGACAGGGACCAATGAGCAGTTCTTC.

In this sample, this clone is medium-sized. This sequence joins TRBV18 and TRBJ1-5, with a possible D match to TRBD1 (5 bases). Germline V lookup: CDR1 KGHSH, CDR2 LQKENI. V was pared by 0 bases and J by 7 bases, with 7 bases between. This CDR3 has 13 amino acids. The CDR3 DNA reads TGTGCCAGCTCACCACCTCAGGGCCAGCCCCAGCATTTT. Translating gives CASSPPQGQPQHF.

The DNA of the CDR3 is TGTGCCAGCAGCGCAGCAGGGGGACGGGGGGAGCTGTTTTTT. Amino acids: CASSAAGGRGELFF. The chain has TRBV11-2 and TRBJ2-2, with 7 bases matching TRBD1. The length of the CDR3 is 14 residues. Germline V gene lookup returns CDR1 SGHAT and CDR2 FQNNGV. J was trimmed by 8 bases and V by 5 bases; bases with no gene match: 8.